This entry concerns a single TCR beta chain. The antigen is unknown. These data belong to a study of cytomegalovirus exposure and HLA in healthy donors. Findings and limits, study-wide: It was reportedly the case that the classifier diagnosed cytomegalovirus status with high specificity and sensitivity. Subsequent analysis of the 120 or so validation repertoires found a tendency for first-cohort TCR clusters to co-occur. Cytomegalovirus-associated status was assigned to about 150 TCR beta chains.

Germline CDR1 is SGHTA and CDR2 is FQGNSA. With 7 bases clipped from V and 9 bases from J, the junction kept 16 bases outside the gene matches. This CDR3 spans 17 amino acids. Assay used: immunoSEQ multiplex PCR; TCRdb lists only in-frame clones, some missing. In the table there are 150,000 to 200,000 clones, approximately 86% of which are singletons. The origin of this receptor is a man aged 18 to 35 in good health and CMV-seropositive. The chain couples TRBV7-2 to TRBJ1-6; TRBD1 matches 9 bases. The material sequenced was PBMCs. The DNA of the CDR3 is TGTGCCAGCACCGCAACCCTCCCGGGACAGGGTGGTTCACCCCTCCACTTT. Amino acids: CASTATLPGQGGSPLHF.